A single sample gave rise to the 4 T cell receptor beta chains below, sequenced in a study of cytomegalovirus exposure and HLA in healthy donors. Primers for the PCR totalled 60 Vbeta and 13 Jbeta. TCRdb keeps only in-frame clones here, not all; method: immunoSEQ multiplex PCR. The profile shows 98,000 or so clones, roughly 75% of them singletons. The sample comprised PBMCs. All receptors derive from a woman in her thirties or forties in good health and CMV-seronegative.

Written as DNA, the CDR3 is TGTGCCAGCAGTTTAACAGGGCCCTGGGAGCAGTACTTC. It is translated as CASSLTGPWEQYF. The rearrangement links TRBV28 to TRBJ2-7; D possibly corresponds to TRBD1 (6 bases). This CDR3 has 13 residues. Germline CDR1 and CDR2: MDHEN and SYDVKM. Trimming left V 2 bases short and J 7 bases short, with 12 bases between.

The V call is TRBV19, the J call TRBJ2-7; 8 bases map to TRBD2. Germline V gene data show CDR1 as LNHDA and CDR2 as SQIVND (reference sequence). The CDR3 contains 15 residues. V shed 1 base, J shed 0 bases, and the junction held 2 bases outside the gene matches. This CDR3 is CASSIGGRNSYEQYF. In nucleotides, the CDR3 is TGTGCCAGTAGTATAGGCGGGAGGAACTCCTACGAGCAGTACTTC. The whole variable domain, filled in from reference TRBV19 and TRBJ2-7, reads DGGITQSPKYLFRKEGQNVTLSCEQNLNHDAMYWYRQDPGQGLRLIYYSQIVNDFQKGDIAEGYSVSREKKESFPLTVTSAQKNPTAFYLCASSIGGRNSYEQYFGPGTRLTVT.

This clone was seen a few times. This chain connects TRBV6-4 to TRBJ2-3; D might be TRBD2 (6 bases). CDR1 is MRHNA and CDR2 is SNTAGT in the germline V gene. The length of the CDR3 is 16 residues. The V end lost 4 bases, the J end lost 1 base, and 15 bases lay between the germline ends. CDR3 sequence (DNA): TGTGCCAGCAGTGTGAAGAGCGGAGGGGGCACAGATACGCAGTATTTT. This encodes CASSVKSGGGTDTQYF.

This clone has a single count. The J gene is TRBJ2-2, the V gene TRBV29-1; tentative D call: TRBD1 (5 bases). The CDR3 loop spans 13 amino acids. Trimming took off 4 bases at V and 5 bases at J, with 11 bases between the two ends. Looked up from germline, CDR1 is SQVTM and CDR2 is ANQGSEA. The CDR3 nucleotides read TGCAGCGTTGGATCAGGGTCGACCGGGGAGCTGTTTTTT. The encoded protein is CSVGSGSTGELFF.